This T cell receptor beta chain emerged from a study of cytomegalovirus exposure and HLA in healthy donors. Study information: The 110 million or so unique TCR beta sequences, from roughly 170 million T cells, were found by an earlier analysis. Study observations and caveats: Sequencing probably produced one cluster of sequence variants that were highly shared.

There are a few counts of this clone. The antigen is undetermined. The primer mix had 60 Vbeta and 13 Jbeta primers. Using immunoSEQ multiplex PCR, the repertoire was profiled, and TCRdb retains in-frame clones only, with some absent. The table has about 140,000 clones, roughly four fifths seen once; the top ten hold roughly 3.1%. Healthy bone marrow donors made up the donors. The receptor was isolated from a man aged 18 to 30 in good health and CMV-seropositive. The sequenced sample consisted of PBMCs.

Here the CDR3 DNA reads TGTGCCAGCAGCTGGGGGGGGACTGAGTTCTACGAGCAGTACTTC. The encoded protein is CASSWGGTEFYEQYF. This chain joins TRBV5-6 and TRBJ2-7; 7 positions agree with TRBD2. The CDR3 length is 15 residues. The V gene end was trimmed by 3 bases and the J gene end by 3 bases; junction bases not matched to a gene: 9. Germline V gene sequence: CDR1 SGHDT, CDR2 YYEEEE.